This T cell receptor (beta chain) was obtained from a study of T cells in localized non-small cell lung cancer. Study-wide findings and caveats: Across samples, adjacent lung featured a median around 55 of the top 100 tumor clones. Measurement of T cell clonality placed uninvolved adjacent lung highest, above the level in tumor.

Regarding this clone: Its cognate antigen is unknown.

Only in-frame clones appear in the TCRdb table, and some are missing; sequencing was by immunoSEQ multiplex PCR. The repertoire holds around 30,000 clones, with 90% to 95% as singletons. J gave up 2 bases and V 3 bases, and 8 bases lay outside the gene matches. This CDR3 comprises 17 residues. Germline CDR1 is SGHDN and CDR2 is FVKESK. The TCR sequence derives from a man between 40 and 75 years old with stage II lung adenocarcinoma. The chain joins TRBV14 to TRBJ2-1, with 9 bases identical to TRBD2. The sequencing here drew on PBMCs, taken before any cancer treatment. CDR3 nucleotide sequence: TGTGCCAGCAGCCAGTACACCGGACTAGCGACCTACAATGAGCAGTTCTTC. Translation: CASSQYTGLATYNEQFF. Variable domain in full (rest from reference TRBV14 and TRBJ2-1): EAGVTQFPSHSVIEKGQTVTLRCDPISGHDNLYWYRRVMGKEIKFLLHFVKESKQDESGMPNNRFLAERTGGTYSTLKVQPAELEDSGVYFCASSQYTGLATYNEQFFGPGTRLTVL.